These 23 T cell receptor beta chains were sequenced from one sample in a study of blood T cell repertoires in COVID-19 (dated by TCRdb to about 2020). The library relied on the immunoSEQ multiplex PCR assay. Sourced from immuneACCESS, this table was stored by TCRdb with only in-frame sequences that have V and J called. A share of the clones is absent; for the studies checked, an unresolved V gene accounts for under half, and the remainder has no known explanation. Recorded for this sample are 170,000 or so clones; approximately 87% of them occurred a single time. The leading ten clones occupy around 1% of the sample. Source material: peripheral blood. The receptors derive from a woman between 18 and 30 years old who had recovered from COVID-19.

The V call is TRBV19, the J call TRBJ2-1; D not resolved. V dropped 7 bases and J dropped 4 bases, with 11 bases sitting between them. Germline V gives CDR1 LNHDA, CDR2 SQIVND (reference sequence). CDR3 length equals 13 residues. The CDR3 reads CASISEAYNEQFF. CDR3 DNA sequence: TGTGCCAGTATTTCAGAGGCATACAATGAGCAGTTCTTC.

The chain couples TRBV4-3 to TRBJ2-7; 9 bases match TRBD1. Germline CDR1 is LGHNA and CDR2 is YSLEER. V trimming: 2 bases; J trimming: 3 bases; junction bases outside the gene matches: 8. The CDR3 loop spans 16 amino acids. The CDR3 DNA sequence: TGCGCCAGCAGCCAACAAGCCGGGACAGGGTTCTACGAGCAGTACTTC. Amino acid sequence: CASSQQAGTGFYEQYF.

This chain connects TRBV19 to TRBJ1-2, with a possible D match to TRBD1 (6 bases). This CDR3 contains 12 residues. V lost 6 bases and J lost 4, with 9 bases in between. The germline V gene encodes CDR1 LNHDA and CDR2 SQIVND (reference sequence). The CDR3 DNA reads as TGTGCCAGTAGCAGACAGGCCTATGGCTACACCTTC. Its protein product is CASSRQAYGYTF.

The chain links TRBV7-2 to TRBJ2-5, with 9 bases aligning to TRBD1. This CDR3 is built from 14 residues. Germline trimming cut 5 bases from V and 4 bases from J; bases unmatched to any gene: 5. The V gene's germline CDR1 is SGHTA and CDR2 FQGNSA. The CDR3 sequence: CASSHRGQGETQYF. The CDR3 DNA reads as TGTGCCAGCAGCCACAGGGGGCAGGGAGAGACCCAGTACTTC.

This clone was seen just once. The rearrangement joins TRBV4-3 to TRBJ2-7, with D perhaps TRBD2 (7 bases). This CDR3 region has 17 residues. Germline V gives CDR1 LGHNA, CDR2 YSLEER. The ends were cut back, 0 bases at V and 2 bases at J, with 17 bases in the middle. In nucleotides, the CDR3 is TGCGCCAGCAGCCAAGATAATACGGGGGGCTATACCTACGAGCAGTACTTC. This gives the protein CASSQDNTGGYTYEQYF.

This chain links TRBV6-5 with TRBJ2-7, with 8 bases identical to TRBD1. The CDR3 covers 14 residues. Germline values: CDR1 MNHEY, CDR2 SVGAGI. The CDR3, as DNA: TGTGCCAGCCAGACCGGGACAGGATCCTCCGAGCAGTACGTC. Its translation: CASQTGTGSSEQYV.

The gene calls are TRBV30 and TRBJ1-1; D gene uncertain. Looked up from germline, CDR1 is GTSNPN and CDR2 is SVGIG (reference sequence). Deletions cut 0 bases from V and 0 bases from J, with 5 bases between. CDR3 size: 13 residues. The CDR3 region has the DNA TGTGCCTGGAGTGTAAGCGTGAACACTGAAGCTTTCTTT. Encoded protein: CAWSVSVNTEAFF.

The chain couples TRBV4-3 to TRBJ2-1; D is possibly TRBD1 (5 bases). V was shortened by 0 bases and J by 3 bases, with 9 bases between the two germline ends. This CDR3 is built from 15 residues. Per germline, CDR1 LGHNA and CDR2 YSLEER. The CDR3 nucleotides are TGCGCCAGCAGCCAAGACAGGGCCCTCTACAATGAGCAGTTCTTC. Protein product: CASSQDRALYNEQFF.

The chain couples TRBV4-3 to TRBJ1-1, with unresolved D. This CDR3 is 15 amino acids long. V lost 0 bases and J lost 2, with 10 bases in between. Looked up from germline, CDR1 is LGHNA and CDR2 is YSLEER. CDR3 DNA sequence: TGCGCCAGCAGCCAAGATCCCCTGGGCAACACTGAAGCTTTCTTT. It encodes CASSQDPLGNTEAFF.

The V and J genes are TRBV5-1 and TRBJ1-2, with a possible D match to TRBD1 (5 bases). The CDR3 runs 14 residues. V was trimmed by 2 bases and J by 5 bases, leaving 13 bases between them. In germline, CDR1 is SGHRS, CDR2 YFSETQ. Written as DNA, the CDR3 is TGCGCCAGCAGCTTTGTGGGCCGGGGGTATGGCTACACCTTC. Protein product: CASSFVGRGYGYTF. Combining the CDR3 with reference TRBV5-1 and TRBJ1-2 gives the whole variable domain KAGVTQTPRYLIKTRGQQVTLSCSPISGHRSVSWYQQTPGQGLQFLFEYFSETQRNKGNFPGRFSGRQFSNSRSEMNVSTLELGDSALYLCASSFVGRGYGYTFGSGTRLTVV.

The chain combines TRBV9 with TRBJ2-7, with D tentatively TRBD2 (5 bases). Between the trimmed V and J ends, which lost 4 bases and 7 bases, there was a span of 12 bases. This CDR3 contains 12 residues. CDR1 and CDR2 (germline): SGDLS, YYNGEE. CDR3 amino acids: CASSSSGLEQYF. CDR3 bases: TGTGCCAGCAGCTCCAGCGGTTTGGAGCAGTACTTC.

The chain carries TRBV7-3 and TRBJ2-7; D is possibly TRBD1 (6 bases). Deletions cut 3 bases from V and 5 bases from J, with 14 bases between. Germline V gene lookup returns CDR1 SGHTA and CDR2 FQGTGA. This CDR3 region has 14 residues. DNA for the CDR3: TGTGCCAGCAGCTTGTGCAGGGGCCTCGACGAGCAGTACGTC. Protein sequence: CASSLCRGLDEQYV.

This clone was counted a single time. The V gene is TRBV6-4, the J gene TRBJ1-1; the D gene is possibly TRBD1 (6 bases). CDR1 and CDR2 from the germline V gene are MRHNA and SNTAGT. This CDR3 comprises 14 residues. The V and J ends lost 3 bases and 10 bases respectively, with 18 bases between them. CDR3 coding DNA: TGTGCCAGCAGTGAGGACAGTACCCAAGTGATAGCTTTCTTT. It is translated as CASSEDSTQVIAFF.

The table lists this clone with a few counts. The V gene is TRBV19, the J gene TRBJ2-3; tentative D call: TRBD1 (6 bases). Trimming removed 5 bases at V and 2 bases at J, with 14 bases between. The CDR3 spans 15 residues. Germline V gives CDR1 LNHDA, CDR2 SQIVND (reference sequence). The CDR3 sequence: CASSPPGHLTDTQYF. The CDR3 DNA follows: TGTGCCAGTAGTCCTCCGGGACATCTCACAGATACGCAGTATTTT.

The CDR3 loop reads CASSPSDRYSYEQYF. CDR3 nucleotides: TGTGCCAGCTCACCTTCCGACAGGTACTCCTACGAGCAGTACTTC. The chain uses TRBV18 and TRBJ2-7; a possible D gene is TRBD1 (6 bases). V was pared by 3 bases and J by 0 bases, with 12 bases between. Germline CDR1 and CDR2: KGHSH and LQKENI. The CDR3 contains 15 residues.

The genes are TRBV24-1 and TRBJ1-6; 11 nucleotides match TRBD1. Losses at the gene ends were 7 bases for V and 9 bases for J; bases not matched to a gene: 13. The CDR3 is made up of 17 amino acids. The germline V gene has CDR1 KGHDR and CDR2 SFDVKD. CDR3: CATRIPGQGVRFSPLHF. The CDR3, as DNA: TGTGCCACCAGAATACCGGGACAGGGGGTCAGATTTTCACCCCTCCACTTT.

This clone was observed a few times. The chain couples TRBV3-1 (or the pseudogene TRBV3-2) to TRBJ1-3; D may be TRBD1 (6 bases). Trimming removed 0 bases at V and 0 bases at J, with 12 bases between. This CDR3 region has 17 residues. The germline gives CDR1 LGHDT, CDR2 YNNKEL (reference sequence). CDR3 nucleotide sequence: TGTGCCAGCAGCCAAGAGGGGGCCCTGAGCTCTGGAAACACCATATATTTT. This translates into CASSQEGALSSGNTIYF.

V usage is TRBV19 and J usage is TRBJ1-5, with no clear D. The CDR3 is 14 amino acids. The germline V gene has CDR1 LNHDA and CDR2 SQIVND (reference sequence). The V end was cut by 7 bases, the J end by 6 bases, with 16 bases between. This CDR3 is CASTDLSKSQPQHF. CDR3 DNA sequence: TGTGCCAGTACCGATCTATCGAAGAGTCAGCCCCAGCATTTT.

The chain links TRBV7-9 to TRBJ2-1, with D unclear. Germline values: CDR1 SEHNR, CDR2 FQNEAQ (reference sequence). Trimming removed 4 bases at V and 0 bases at J, with 16 bases between. This CDR3 has 17 residues. For the CDR3, the DNA is TGTGCCAGCAGCTCCTCGACTCTCGTGAGCTCCTACAATGAGCAGTTCTTC. The encoded protein is CASSSSTLVSSYNEQFF.

This chain joins TRBV1 and TRBJ2-7; the table's D gene call, TRBD2, was not cross checked with the DNA. TRBV1 is flagged as a pseudogene. The CDR3 runs to 17 residues. CDR3 DNA sequence: TGCACCAGCAGCCAAGATCGGAACGGGAGGGCAACCTACGAGCAGTACGTC. As protein: CTSSQDRNGRATYEQYV.

This clone was counted a few times. The rearrangement links TRBV7-8 to TRBJ1-5; the D gene is possibly TRBD1 (6 bases). Germline V lookup: CDR1 SGHVS, CDR2 FQNEAQ. The V end lost 1 base, the J end lost 3 bases, and 13 bases lay between the germline ends. The CDR3 consists of 16 residues. The CDR3 region has the DNA TGTGCCAGCAGCTTAGTAAGCGGACAGCCCAATCAGCCCCAGCATTTT. Translated, it gives CASSLVSGQPNQPQHF.

The chain carries TRBV10-3 and TRBJ2-3; D may be TRBD2 (5 bases). The CDR3 extends over 20 amino acids. V dropped 0 bases and J dropped 0 bases, with 22 bases sitting between them. Germline V gives CDR1 ENHRY, CDR2 SYGVKD. This CDR3 is CAISESWETRGRASTDTQYF. For the CDR3, the DNA is TGTGCCATCAGTGAGTCTTGGGAGACCCGAGGACGTGCTAGCACAGATACGCAGTATTTT.

The rearrangement joins TRBV5-1 to TRBJ2-1; 11 nucleotides align to TRBD2. V lost 0 bases to trimming and J lost 6 bases; unmatched junction nucleotides: 5. Germline assignment: CDR1 SGHRS and CDR2 YFSETQ. The length of the CDR3 is 16 residues. The CDR3 sequence: CASSLASLAGGNEQFF. As DNA, the CDR3 is TGCGCCAGCAGCTTGGCCAGCCTAGCGGGGGGCAATGAGCAGTTCTTC.